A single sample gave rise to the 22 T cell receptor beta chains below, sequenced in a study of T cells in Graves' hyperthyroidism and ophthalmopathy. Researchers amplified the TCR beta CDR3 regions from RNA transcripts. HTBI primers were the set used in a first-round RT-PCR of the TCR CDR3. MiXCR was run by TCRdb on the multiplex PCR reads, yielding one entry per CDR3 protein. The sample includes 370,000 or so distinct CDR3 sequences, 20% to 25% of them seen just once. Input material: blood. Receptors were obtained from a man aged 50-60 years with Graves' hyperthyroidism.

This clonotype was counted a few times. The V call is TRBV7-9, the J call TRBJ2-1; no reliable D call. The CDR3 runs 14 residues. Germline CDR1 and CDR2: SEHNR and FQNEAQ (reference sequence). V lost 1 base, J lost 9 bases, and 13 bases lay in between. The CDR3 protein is CASSLVVGKGEQFF. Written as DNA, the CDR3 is TGTGCCAGCAGCTTAGTGGTAGGCAAGGGTGAGCAGTTCTTC. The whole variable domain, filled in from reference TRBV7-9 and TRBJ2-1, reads DTGVSQNPRHKITKRGQNVTFRCDPISEHNRLYWYRQTLGQGPEFLTYFQNEAQLEKSRLLSDRFSAERPKGSFSTLEIQRTEQGDSAMYLCASSLVVGKGEQFFGPGTRLTVL.

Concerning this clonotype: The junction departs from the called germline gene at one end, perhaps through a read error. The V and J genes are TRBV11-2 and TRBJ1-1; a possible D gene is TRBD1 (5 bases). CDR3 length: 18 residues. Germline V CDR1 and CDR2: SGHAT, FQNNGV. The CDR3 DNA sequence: TGTGCCAGCAGCGCCCGACTGCGGGGCTATGGAATAAACACTGTAGCTTTCTTT. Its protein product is CASSARLRGYGINTVAFF.

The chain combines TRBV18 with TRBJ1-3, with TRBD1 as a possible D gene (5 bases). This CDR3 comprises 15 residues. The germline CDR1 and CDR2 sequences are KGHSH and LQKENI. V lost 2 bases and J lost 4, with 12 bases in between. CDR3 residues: CASSPSRDFGNTIYF. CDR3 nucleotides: TGTGCCAGCTCACCATCCAGGGACTTCGGAAACACCATATATTTT.

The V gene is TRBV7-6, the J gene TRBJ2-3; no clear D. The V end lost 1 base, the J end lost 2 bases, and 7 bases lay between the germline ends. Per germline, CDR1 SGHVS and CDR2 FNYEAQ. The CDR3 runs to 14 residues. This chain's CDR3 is CASSLDQATDTQYF. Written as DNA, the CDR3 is TGTGCCAGCAGCTTAGACCAAGCCACAGATACGCAGTATTTT.

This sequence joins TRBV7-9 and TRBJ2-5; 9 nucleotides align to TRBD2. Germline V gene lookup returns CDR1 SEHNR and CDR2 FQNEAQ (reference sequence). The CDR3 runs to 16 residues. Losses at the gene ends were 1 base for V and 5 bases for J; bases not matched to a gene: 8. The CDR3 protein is CASSLGSLAGRETQYF. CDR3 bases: TGTGCCAGCAGCTTAGGCTCCCTAGCGGGACGGGAGACCCAGTACTTC. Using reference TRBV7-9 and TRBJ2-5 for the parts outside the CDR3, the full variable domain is DTGVSQNPRHKITKRGQNVTFRCDPISEHNRLYWYRQTLGQGPEFLTYFQNEAQLEKSRLLSDRFSAERPKGSFSTLEIQRTEQGDSAMYLCASSLGSLAGRETQYFGPGTRLLVL.

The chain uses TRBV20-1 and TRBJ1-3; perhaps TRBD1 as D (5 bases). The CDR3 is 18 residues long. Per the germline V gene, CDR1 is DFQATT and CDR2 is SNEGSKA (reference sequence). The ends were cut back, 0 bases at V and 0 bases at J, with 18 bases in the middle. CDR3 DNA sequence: TGCAGTGCTAGAGAGATAAGGGGCCCCGAGAGCTCTGGAAACACCATATATTTT. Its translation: CSAREIRGPESSGNTIYF.

DNA for the CDR3: TGTGCCAGCAGCCCACGACCCCACGGGGAGCTGTTTTTT. It encodes CASSPRPHGELFF. V gene TRBV11-3 combines with J gene TRBJ2-2, with D unresolved. Per the germline V gene, CDR1 is SGHNT and CDR2 is YENEEA. The V and J ends lost 5 bases and 7 bases respectively, with 11 bases between them. The CDR3 loop spans 13 amino acids.

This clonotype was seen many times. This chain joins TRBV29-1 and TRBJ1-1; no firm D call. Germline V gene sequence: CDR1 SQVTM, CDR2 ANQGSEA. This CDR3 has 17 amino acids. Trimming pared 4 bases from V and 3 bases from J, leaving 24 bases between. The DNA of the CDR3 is TGCAGCGTTGGGTTTTACTCTTGGGCCGGATCGGACACTGAAGCTTTCTTT. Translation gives CSVGFYSWAGSDTEAFF.

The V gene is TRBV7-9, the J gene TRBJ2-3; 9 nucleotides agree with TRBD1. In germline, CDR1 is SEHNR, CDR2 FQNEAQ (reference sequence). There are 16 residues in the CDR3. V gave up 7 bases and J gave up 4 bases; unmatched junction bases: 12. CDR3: CASTLAGTGSADTQYF. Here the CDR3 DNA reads TGTGCCAGCACCTTGGCCGGGACAGGGAGCGCAGATACGCAGTATTTT. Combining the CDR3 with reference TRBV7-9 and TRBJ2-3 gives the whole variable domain DTGVSQNPRHKITKRGQNVTFRCDPISEHNRLYWYRQTLGQGPEFLTYFQNEAQLEKSRLLSDRFSAERPKGSFSTLEIQRTEQGDSAMYLCASTLAGTGSADTQYFGPGTRLTVL.

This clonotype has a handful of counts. The CDR3 DNA is TGTGCCAGCAGTGGGCCAGGGGGGTCGTACACCGGGGAGCTGTTTTTT. Its protein product is CASSGPGGSYTGELFF. This chain joins TRBV6-1 and TRBJ2-2, with a weak D call TRBD1 (7 bases). CDR3 size: 16 residues. Per germline, CDR1 MNHNS and CDR2 SASEGT. V was pared by 4 bases and J by 3 bases, with 15 bases between.

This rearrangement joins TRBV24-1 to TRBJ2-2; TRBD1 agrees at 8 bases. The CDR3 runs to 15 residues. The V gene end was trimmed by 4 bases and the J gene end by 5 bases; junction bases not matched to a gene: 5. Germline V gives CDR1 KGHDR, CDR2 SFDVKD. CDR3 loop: CATSDTRGRTGELFF. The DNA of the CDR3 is TGTGCCACCAGTGACACCAGGGGGCGAACCGGGGAGCTGTTTTTT.

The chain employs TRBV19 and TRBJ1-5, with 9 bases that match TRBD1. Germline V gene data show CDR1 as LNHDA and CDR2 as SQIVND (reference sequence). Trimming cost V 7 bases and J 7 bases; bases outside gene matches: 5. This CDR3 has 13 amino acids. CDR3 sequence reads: CASTGTGRQPQHF. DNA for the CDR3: TGTGCCAGTACCGGGACAGGGAGGCAGCCCCAGCATTTT.

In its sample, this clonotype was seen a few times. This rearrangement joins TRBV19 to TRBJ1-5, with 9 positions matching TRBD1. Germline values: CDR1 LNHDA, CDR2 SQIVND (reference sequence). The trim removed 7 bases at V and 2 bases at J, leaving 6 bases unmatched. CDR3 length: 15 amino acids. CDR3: CASTRTGVGNQPQHF. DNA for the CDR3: TGTGCCAGTACCCGGACAGGGGTGGGCAATCAGCCCCAGCATTTT.

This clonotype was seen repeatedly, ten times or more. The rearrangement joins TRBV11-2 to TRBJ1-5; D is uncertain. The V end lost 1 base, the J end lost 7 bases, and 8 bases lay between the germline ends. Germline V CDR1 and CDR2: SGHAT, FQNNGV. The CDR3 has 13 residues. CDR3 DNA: TGTGCCAGCAGCTTAGTCCTACACCAGCCCCAGCATTTT. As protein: CASSLVLHQPQHF.

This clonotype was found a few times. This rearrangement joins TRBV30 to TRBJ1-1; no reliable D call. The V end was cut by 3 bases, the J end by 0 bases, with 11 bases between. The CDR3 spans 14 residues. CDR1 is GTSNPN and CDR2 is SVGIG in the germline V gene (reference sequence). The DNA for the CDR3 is TGTGCCTGGAGGGCCCCTCTTATGAACACTGAAGCTTTCTTT. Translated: CAWRAPLMNTEAFF.

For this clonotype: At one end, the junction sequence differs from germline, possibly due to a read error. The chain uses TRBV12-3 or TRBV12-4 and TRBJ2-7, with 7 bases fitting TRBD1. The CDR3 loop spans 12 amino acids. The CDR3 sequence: CASRRDSYVQYF. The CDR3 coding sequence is TGTGCCAGCAGACGGGACAGCTACGTGCAGTACTTC.

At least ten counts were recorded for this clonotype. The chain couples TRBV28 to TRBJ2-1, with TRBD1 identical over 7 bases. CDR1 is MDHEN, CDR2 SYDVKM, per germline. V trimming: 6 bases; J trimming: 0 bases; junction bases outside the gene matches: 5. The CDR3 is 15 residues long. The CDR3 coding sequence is TGTGCCAGCAGACCCTACAGGGGCTCCTACAATGAGCAGTTCTTC. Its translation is CASRPYRGSYNEQFF.

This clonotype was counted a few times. The CDR3 region has the DNA TGTGCCAGTAGTACAGGAAGATACGGGGAGCTGTTTTTT. Amino acid sequence: CASSTGRYGELFF. The chain recombines TRBV19 with TRBJ2-2; D is ambiguous. The CDR3 loop spans 13 amino acids. Germline V CDR1 and CDR2: LNHDA, SQIVND (reference sequence). V was shortened by 4 bases and J by 7 bases, with 10 bases between the two germline ends.

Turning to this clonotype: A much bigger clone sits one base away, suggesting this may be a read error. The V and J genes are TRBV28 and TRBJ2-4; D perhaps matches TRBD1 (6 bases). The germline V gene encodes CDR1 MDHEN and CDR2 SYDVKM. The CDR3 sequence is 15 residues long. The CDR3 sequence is CAGSSSGHIKNIQYF. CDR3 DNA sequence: TGTGCCGGCAGTTCGTCGGGACACATCAAAAACATTCAGTACTTC.

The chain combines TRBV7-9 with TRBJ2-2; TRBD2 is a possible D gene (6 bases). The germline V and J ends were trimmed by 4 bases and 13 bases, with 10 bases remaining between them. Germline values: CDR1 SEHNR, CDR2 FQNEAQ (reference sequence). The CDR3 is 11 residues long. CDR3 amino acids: CASSSGTGLFF. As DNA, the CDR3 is TGTGCCAGCAGCTCGGGGACTGGGCTGTTTTTT.

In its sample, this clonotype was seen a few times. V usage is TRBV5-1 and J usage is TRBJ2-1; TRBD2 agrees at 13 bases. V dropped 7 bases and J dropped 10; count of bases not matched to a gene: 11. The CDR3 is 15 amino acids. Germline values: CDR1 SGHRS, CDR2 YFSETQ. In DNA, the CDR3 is TGCGCCAGCCAGAATACTAGCGGGAGGGCCCGCGAGCAGTTCTTC. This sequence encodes CASQNTSGRAREQFF.

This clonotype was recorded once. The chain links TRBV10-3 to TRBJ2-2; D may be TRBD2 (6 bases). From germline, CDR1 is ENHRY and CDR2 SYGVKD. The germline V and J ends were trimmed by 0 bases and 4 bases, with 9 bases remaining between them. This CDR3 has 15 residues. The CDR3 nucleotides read TGTGCCATCAGTGAGTCGGGGGAGGCCACCGGGGAGCTGTTTTTT. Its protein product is CAISESGEATGELFF.